This T cell receptor (beta chain) was profiled in a study of OX40 agonist ivuxolimab in advanced cancers. General notes on the study: The costimulatory receptor OX40 (CD134) was targeted by ivuxolimab, a fully human IgG2 agonistic monoclonal antibody. A male proportion of roughly 85% and a mean age of 60 years, ranging from 23 to 79, were recorded for the dose-escalation cohort. Intravenous ivuxolimab was administered to patients every 2 weeks at six dose levels: 0.01, 0.1, 0.3, 1.5, 3 and 10 mg/kg. Partial responses occurred in three dose-escalation patients, of whom one had hepatocellular carcinoma and two had cutaneous melanoma. Of the roughly 54 dose-escalation patients, hepatocellular carcinoma was present in some 19, melanoma in approximately 15, renal cell carcinoma in 9 and head and neck cancer in 9. The paper covers the monotherapy dose-escalation part of the phase I ivuxolimab trial, which included N ≈ 52 patients. Peripheral TCRbeta sequencing was intended to test whether TCR sequence diversity was altered and clonal T-cell expansion was caused by ivuxolimab. Patients were allowed to have had prior anti-PD-1, anti-PD-L1 or anti-CTLA-4 therapy, and around two fifths of the dose-escalation patients had been treated with checkpoint inhibitors.

The trial excluded patients who had a history of autoimmune disease or who were on systemic immunosuppression. Peripheral blood for TCR sequencing was collected from all dose cohorts at baseline, on cycle 4 day 1, and on cycle 7 day 1. Samples were obtained from an open-label, multicenter, first-in-human phase I dose-escalation trial of ivuxolimab. Adults with locally advanced or metastatic melanoma, renal cell, hepatocellular, or head and neck squamous cell carcinoma were enrolled in the trial. Before TCR sequencing, CD4+ T cells and CD8+ T cells were sorted from peripheral blood as separate populations. Its CDR3 holds 13 amino acids, cysteine through phenylalanine. Only the CDR3 DNA is retained, 39 bases long and in frame from the first base. The V and J ends are trimmed by 1 base and 8 bases, leaving 9 bases between them. Reading the germline V gene gives CDR1 SGHTA and CDR2 FQGTGA. This clone was detected ten times or more. No antigen is known for it. No quality values exist for individual bases; no much larger clone is one base distant.

Paper-wide results and their limitations: In the 0.1-3.0 mg/kg groups, partial responders had among the lowest normalized peripheral clonal expansion, particularly in CD8+ T cells. Clonal expansion of both CD4+ and CD8+ blood T cells was observed from baseline to week 6 at doses 0.1 to 3.0 mg/kg. Antigen specificity was not determined for the clonally expanded peripheral T cells. After ivuxolimab, expanded clones were on average more numerous among CD8+ T cells than among CD4+ T cells. Low levels of normalized T-cell clonal expansion were also seen in some patients who did not respond.

To sequence the TCRbeta CDR3 region, genomic DNA was isolated from the sorted cells. The immunoSEQ Assay was used to sequence the TCRbeta CDR3 regions. This immuneACCESS table, as held by TCRdb, lists in-frame sequences with V and J called but not all clones. Of the missing ones, under half trace to an unresolved V gene in checked studies; the others have no known cause. Counted in this sample were roughly 98,000 clones; about 79% of them appeared once. The ten biggest clones cover more than 1.1% of the sample. The clonotype comes from an adult with an advanced solid tumor such as melanoma, head and neck, liver or kidney cancer. This specimen was CD4+ or CD8+ T cells sorted from blood, taken in a trial of the OX40 agonist ivuxolimab. The chain uses TRBV7-3 and TRBJ2-1; a confident D gene designation cannot be given. The DNA reads as follows: TGTGCCAGCAGCTTAAATCGGCGATATGAGCAGTTCTTC. Translated, this is CASSLNRRYEQFF.